This entry lists 32 T cell receptor beta chains sequenced from one sample in a study of blood T cell repertoires in COVID-19. The repertoire was sequenced with immunoSEQ multiplex PCR; TCRdb's copy has only in-frame clones and lacks some. This table holds more than 200,000 clones, about 85% found once. The sequenced material came from peripheral blood. These TCRs come from a man younger than 35 with active or convalescent COVID-19.

J is TRBJ1-1 and V is TRBV6-2 or TRBV6-3, with TRBD1 matching over 9 bases. This CDR3 region has 16 residues. Germline-derived CDR1 and CDR2 are MNHEY and SVGEGT. The V gene end was trimmed by 4 bases and the J gene end by 0 bases; junction bases not matched to a gene: 6. CDR3 DNA sequence: TGTGCCAGCAGTTGGACAGGGGCCAACTTGAACACTGAAGCTTTCTTT. Its translation: CASSWTGANLNTEAFF.

The J gene is TRBJ2-2, the V gene TRBV14; no firm D call. From germline, CDR1 is SGHDN and CDR2 FVKESK. Trimming took off 1 base at V and 2 bases at J, with 8 bases between the two ends. This CDR3 comprises 15 residues. CDR3: CASSQVVSNTGELFF. The CDR3 DNA reads as TGTGCCAGCAGCCAAGTGGTTAGTAACACCGGGGAGCTGTTTTTT.

The rearrangement links TRBV19 to TRBJ2-5; D is perhaps TRBD1 (6 bases). Germline-derived CDR1 and CDR2 are LNHDA and SQIVND (reference sequence). V was trimmed by 5 bases and J by 1 base, leaving 8 bases between them. This CDR3 comprises 13 residues. CDR3 loop: CASSDRFQETQYF. CDR3 coding DNA: TGTGCCAGTAGTGACAGGTTCCAAGAGACCCAGTACTTC.

The chain couples TRBV6-5 to TRBJ1-4; perhaps TRBD1 as D (6 bases). With 2 bases removed from V and 7 bases from J, the gap between germline ends came to 11 bases. Germline CDR1 is MNHEY and CDR2 is SVGAGI. This CDR3 region has 14 residues. The CDR3 DNA follows: TGTGCCAGCAGTTACCGGCAGGGGAGTGAAAAACTGTTTTTT. It encodes CASSYRQGSEKLFF.

This clone appeared a single time. The chain recombines TRBV29-1 with TRBJ2-1; tentative D call: TRBD2 (6 bases). Germline CDR1 is SQVTM and CDR2 is ANQGSEA. The CDR3 contains 16 residues. V lost 3 bases and J 3 bases, leaving 18 bases between the germline ends. DNA for the CDR3: TGCAGCGTTGAGGACGGTAGCGGCTGGGGCTACAATGAGCAGTTCTTC. Its protein is CSVEDGSGWGYNEQFF.

This sequence joins TRBV18 and TRBJ2-2; 10 bases match TRBD2. V gave up 3 bases and J gave up 6 bases; unmatched junction bases: 7. This CDR3 is built from 16 residues. Germline V lookup: CDR1 KGHSH, CDR2 LQKENI. CDR3 amino acids: CASSPRLAGAPGELFF. CDR3 sequence (DNA): TGTGCCAGCTCACCGAGGCTAGCGGGAGCCCCCGGGGAGCTGTTTTTT.

The V call is TRBV7-8, the J call TRBJ1-2; D uncertain. There are 14 residues in the CDR3. In germline, CDR1 is SGHVS, CDR2 FQNEAQ. The V end was cut by 3 bases, the J end by 5 bases, with 13 bases between. CDR3: CASSLGGRDYGYTF. DNA for the CDR3: TGTGCCAGCAGCTTGGGAGGACGAGATTATGGCTACACCTTC.

This clone was seen a handful of times. The chain joins TRBV18 to TRBJ1-1, with unresolved D. The CDR3 sequence is 16 residues long. Trimming shortened V by 3 bases and J by 2 bases, and 16 bases separated the two germline ends. Germline CDR1 and CDR2: KGHSH and LQKENI. CDR3 sequence: CASSPQTLSGNTEAFF. In DNA form, the CDR3 reads TGTGCCAGCTCACCGCAGACTCTAAGCGGCAACACTGAAGCTTTCTTT.

V and J are TRBV19 and TRBJ1-5; 7 bases align to TRBD1. Trimming cost V 5 bases and J 4 bases; bases outside gene matches: 5. This CDR3 has 14 residues. CDR1 LNHDA and CDR2 SQIVND come from the germline V gene (reference sequence). The CDR3 nucleotides read TGTGCCAGTAGTGCTTCAGGGGGAAATCAGCCCCAGCATTTT. Translated, it gives CASSASGGNQPQHF.

This chain links TRBV2 with TRBJ2-1, with D perhaps TRBD1 (6 bases). Germline CDR1 reads SNHLY; CDR2 reads FYNNEI. This CDR3 is 20 amino acids long. Between the trimmed V and J ends, which lost 2 bases and 4 bases, there was a span of 27 bases. The CDR3 region is CASSENARKHRADPYNEQFF. The DNA of the CDR3 is TGTGCCAGCAGTGAAAACGCGCGAAAACACAGGGCAGACCCTTACAATGAGCAGTTCTTC.

This chain links TRBV20-1 with TRBJ2-3; 8 positions match TRBD2. Trimming at V came to 3 bases and at J to 0 bases, leaving 11 bases not matched to a gene. From germline, CDR1 is DFQATT and CDR2 SNEGSKA (reference sequence). The CDR3 sequence is 17 residues long. The CDR3 DNA sequence: TGCAGTGCTAGTCTCGGCTGGGAGCGGGAGAGCACAGATACGCAGTATTTT. Protein sequence: CSASLGWERESTDTQYF.

The genes are TRBV11-2 and TRBJ2-5; TRBD2 matches 11 bases. The germline V gene has CDR1 SGHAT and CDR2 FQNNGV. CDR3 length: 18 residues. The V and J ends lost 0 bases and 6 bases, in that order; junction bases with no gene match: 12. The CDR3 DNA follows: TGTGCCAGCAGCTTAGAGGGACTAGCGGTCCCGTTGGGGAAGACCCAGTACTTC. Its translation is CASSLEGLAVPLGKTQYF.

This chain links TRBV30 with TRBJ1-2; TRBD1 aligns across 7 bases. V shed 3 bases, J shed 3 bases, and the junction held 16 bases outside the gene matches. CDR3 length: 17 residues. Per germline, CDR1 GTSNPN and CDR2 SVGIG (reference sequence). The DNA of the CDR3 is TGTGCCTGGAGCCTTAGGTGGGGGGACAGAGAACACTATGGCTACACCTTC. Residues: CAWSLRWGDREHYGYTF.

This sequence joins TRBV20-1 and TRBJ2-3; the match to TRBD1 covers 9 bases. The CDR3 length is 15 residues. J gave up 4 bases and V 3 bases, and 8 bases lay outside the gene matches. CDR1 DFQATT and CDR2 SNEGSKA come from the germline V gene (reference sequence). The DNA for the CDR3 is TGCAGTGCTAGTTGGGGACAGGGATTGTCAGATACGCAGTATTTT. This translates into CSASWGQGLSDTQYF.

The chain links TRBV7-2 to TRBJ1-1, with 9 bases that match TRBD1. CDR1 is SGHTA and CDR2 is FQGNSA in the germline V gene. With V trimmed by 0 bases and J by 5 bases, 4 bases remained unmatched. This CDR3 spans 15 amino acids. The CDR3 DNA sequence: TGTGCCAGCAGCTTAGCCGGACAGGGGAGGACTGAAGCTTTCTTT. Translating gives CASSLAGQGRTEAFF.

The CDR3 DNA reads as TGTGCCAGCAGCCACTCGGGACAGAACACTGAAGCTTTCTTT. As protein: CASSHSGQNTEAFF. This sequence joins TRBV14 and TRBJ1-1, with TRBD1 as a possible D gene (6 bases). V lost 3 bases and J 1 base, leaving 9 bases between the germline ends. Per germline, CDR1 SGHDN and CDR2 FVKESK. The CDR3 has 14 residues.

The chain carries TRBV2 and TRBJ2-3; 13 nucleotides align to TRBD2. Germline CDR1 SNHLY, CDR2 FYNNEI. The J segment lost 5 bases and the V segment lost 7 bases, leaving 12 bases of the junction unmatched. The CDR3 length is 17 residues. CDR3 nucleotides: TGTGCCAGCAAGGGATTTACTAGCGGGAGGGCTAGAGATACGCAGTATTTT. Its translation: CASKGFTSGRARDTQYF.

V gene TRBV6-9 combines with J gene TRBJ2-3, with TRBD2 matching 9 bases. Germline CDR1 reads MNHGY; CDR2 reads SVAAGI. The CDR3 is made up of 15 amino acids. The trim removed 9 bases at V and 9 bases at J, leaving 16 bases unmatched. Written as DNA, the CDR3 is TGTGCCAGGACTGCTACTGGCGGGGGGGCCGAGACGCAGTATTTT. It is translated as CARTATGGGAETQYF.

This rearrangement joins TRBV19 to TRBJ1-2; no firm D call. CDR1 and CDR2 (germline): LNHDA, SQIVND (reference sequence). The CDR3 is 14 amino acids. V was pared by 5 bases and J by 2 bases, with 12 bases between. CDR3 sequence: CASSLRGENYGYTF. As DNA, the CDR3 is TGTGCCAGTAGTCTCCGGGGAGAGAACTATGGCTACACCTTC.

The sample holds a few counts of this clone. The rearrangement joins TRBV11-2 to TRBJ2-2; no firm D call. Per germline, CDR1 SGHAT and CDR2 FQNNGV. Trimming cost V 5 bases and J 6 bases, with 16 bases left between them. CDR3 size: 15 residues. For the CDR3, the DNA is TGTGCCAGCAGCACCAGGCCCACGTCCGCCGGGGAGCTGTTTTTT. Residues: CASSTRPTSAGELFF.

V usage is TRBV5-6 and J usage is TRBJ2-7; D perhaps matches TRBD1 (6 bases). The CDR3 has 15 residues. With 4 bases removed from V and 2 bases from J, the gap between germline ends came to 16 bases. Germline V gene sequence: CDR1 SGHDT, CDR2 YYEEEE. CDR3 amino acids: CASSGTGTRTYEQYF. CDR3 nucleotides: TGTGCCAGCAGCGGAACCGGGACACGGACCTACGAGCAGTACTTC.

This clone has just one count. The V and J genes are TRBV5-6 and TRBJ1-3, with 7 nucleotides matching TRBD1. The trim removed 4 bases at V and 2 bases at J, leaving 3 bases unmatched. There are 14 residues in the CDR3. The germline V gene encodes CDR1 SGHDT and CDR2 YYEEEE. DNA for the CDR3: TGTGCCAGCAGCCCCGGGACAGCTGGAAACACCATATATTTT. Protein sequence: CASSPGTAGNTIYF. Filled out from reference TRBV5-6 and TRBJ1-3, the complete variable domain reads DAGVTQSPTHLIKTRGQQVTLRCSPKSGHDTVSWYQQALGQGPQFIFQYYEEEERQRGNFPDRFSGHQFPNYSSELNVNALLLGDSALYLCASSPGTAGNTIYFGEGSWLTVV.

The chain links TRBV5-1 to TRBJ2-1; D is uncertain. Trimming took 0 bases from V and 9 from J, leaving 7 bases between them. The CDR3 extends over 12 amino acids. Per germline, CDR1 SGHRS and CDR2 YFSETQ. The CDR3 DNA reads as TGCGCCAGCAGCTTGGCCGAGAGTGAGCAGTTCTTC. Protein: CASSLAESEQFF.

The chain combines TRBV11-2 with TRBJ2-7, with 8 bases lining up with TRBD1. J lost 2 bases, V lost 6 bases, and 3 bases had no gene match. The germline V gene has CDR1 SGHAT and CDR2 FQNNGV. The CDR3 spans 13 residues. The CDR3 coding sequence is TGTGCCAGCAGGCGGACAGGGACCTACGAGCAGTACTTC. This translates into CASRRTGTYEQYF.

The sample holds one count of this clone. The genes are TRBV28 and TRBJ1-3, with 7 bases identical to TRBD1. This CDR3 comprises 16 residues. The germline gives CDR1 MDHEN, CDR2 SYDVKM. The junction had 7 bases not matched to a gene; V was cut back by 5 bases and J by 0 bases. CDR3: CASSLGQVNSGNTIYF. DNA of the CDR3: TGTGCCAGCAGTCTCGGACAGGTTAACTCTGGAAACACCATATATTTT. The variable domain in full, completed from reference TRBV28 and TRBJ1-3, reads DVKVTQSSRYLVKRTGEKVFLECVQDMDHENMFWYRQDPGLGLRLIYFSYDVKMKEKGDIPEGYSVSREKKERFSLILESASTNQTSMYLCASSLGQVNSGNTIYFGEGSWLTVV.

The chain links TRBV29-1 to TRBJ2-3, with D uncertain. The CDR3 is 12 amino acids. The V gene's germline CDR1 is SQVTM and CDR2 ANQGSEA. Trimming removed 7 bases at V and 4 bases at J, with 12 bases between. The CDR3 nucleotides are TGCAGCGCCCGCGGCGGTGCAGATACGCAGTATTTT. Translation: CSARGGADTQYF.

This chain uses TRBV4-3 with TRBJ1-2, with TRBD1 identical over 7 bases. The germline gives CDR1 LGHNA, CDR2 YSLEER. V gave up 0 bases and J gave up 7 bases; unmatched junction bases: 8. The CDR3 consists of 15 residues. In DNA form, the CDR3 reads TGCGCCAGCAGCCAAGATAAAGGGGGCCTTGGTGGCTACACCTTC. It specifies CASSQDKGGLGGYTF.

This clone occurred once. The V call is TRBV10-1, the J call TRBJ1-5; D unresolved. Looked up from germline, CDR1 is WNHNN and CDR2 is SYGVQD (reference sequence). Trimming removed 3 bases at V and 0 bases at J, with 12 bases between. CDR3 length equals 16 residues. CDR3 sequence (DNA): TGCGCCAGCAGTGATTCCTCGGACTATAGCAATCAGCCCCAGCATTTT. Translation: CASSDSSDYSNQPQHF.

V gene TRBV27 combines with J gene TRBJ1-5, with 8 bases that match TRBD1. The CDR3 sequence is 15 residues long. From germline, CDR1 is MNHEY and CDR2 SMNVEV (reference sequence). With V trimmed by 5 bases and J by 4 bases, 7 bases remained unmatched. CDR3 in amino acids: CASSRRQGTNQPQHF. The DNA for the CDR3 is TGTGCCAGCAGTCGCCGACAGGGGACTAATCAGCCCCAGCATTTT.

V and J are TRBV15 and TRBJ1-1, with 7 bases that match TRBD1. The CDR3 length is 14 residues. CDR1 is LNHNV, CDR2 YYDKDF, per germline (reference sequence). V trimming: 1 base; J trimming: 4 bases; junction bases outside the gene matches: 3. CDR3 in DNA: TGTGCCACCAGCAGAGTGGCAGGGGGCACTGAAGCTTTCTTT. Translation gives CATSRVAGGTEAFF.

The chain uses TRBV15 and TRBJ2-4, with 11 bases fitting TRBD2. The J segment lost 4 bases and the V segment lost 0 bases, leaving 8 bases of the junction unmatched. The germline V gene encodes CDR1 LNHNV and CDR2 YYDKDF (reference sequence). The CDR3 has 18 residues. DNA for the CDR3: TGTGCCACCAGCAGAGAGCCCCCGTGGACTAGCGGGAAAAACATTCAGTACTTC. It yields the protein CATSREPPWTSGKNIQYF.

The chain links TRBV28 to TRBJ1-1; 8 bases line up with TRBD1. After removal of 3 bases from V and 0 bases from J, the junction contained 6 bases not matched to a gene. The CDR3 loop spans 16 amino acids. The germline gives CDR1 MDHEN, CDR2 SYDVKM. CDR3: CASSFPQGAVNTEAFF. CDR3 coding DNA: TGTGCCAGCAGTTTCCCCCAGGGGGCCGTGAACACTGAAGCTTTCTTT.